This T cell receptor beta chain is from a study of spatial heterogeneity in lung cancer. In the study overall: A T cell module score from matched bulk RNA-seq correlated strongly with TCR transcript counts in tumor regions. Findings and caveats of the study: The study found that ubiquitous and regional expanded TCR counts tracked ubiquitous and regional nonsynonymous mutations, respectively. Tracking of tumor mutation counts was seen in expanded intratumoral alpha and beta TCR counts.

Time point reported: sample taken at primary tumor resection. The input material, whole RNA from tumor, nontumor lung or frozen PBMC, was sequenced unsorted. In the case of this clonotype: As yet, its antigen is unknown.

This CDR3 has 12 residues. The V gene lost 3 bases and the J gene lost 3 bases, with 5 bases spanning the gap. Germline V gene sequence: CDR1 KGHSH, CDR2 LQKENI. Every cDNA TCR molecule received its own unique molecular identifier. TCRdb reprocessed the 5' RACE reads via MiXCR and lists one record per CDR3 protein. The sample consists of more than 10,000 distinct CDR3 sequences, 13% to 15% of them appearing once. The clonotype originates from a male donor with early-stage non-small cell lung cancer. This chain joins TRBV18 and TRBJ1-1, with unresolved D. Sequencing used lung tumor tissue, obtained at surgery. CDR3: CASSPRDTEAFF. The CDR3 DNA sequence: TGTGCCAGCTCACCGAGGGACACTGAAGCTTTCTTT.